The source of this T cell receptor beta chain is a study of shared clonotypes between healthy human individuals. Study information: Samples came from a couple of female and a few male donors aged 18 to 49.

Worth noting for this clone: Its antigen is unidentified.

Notes on the study in general: Clonotypes not shared had lower generation probabilities than those common to all four donors. Richness estimates generally favored naive over memory subsets.

Here immunoSEQ multiplex PCR was the method, and the copy in TCRdb shows in-frame clones only, minus some. This sample has millions of clones, with about 94% found just once. In the naive CD8 group, cells lacked CD45RO and were positively selected for CCR7, so terminally differentiated effector memory CD45RA+ cells were left out. Germline V gene sequence: CDR1 MNHNS, CDR2 SASEGT. The CDR3 is 18 amino acids. V was clipped by 2 bases and J by 4 bases, with 20 bases between them. Material: naive CD8+ T cells sorted from blood. This clonotype was obtained from a man younger than 35 in good health. The chain uses TRBV6-1 and TRBJ2-2; maybe TRBD2 (5 bases). The CDR3 DNA reads as TGTGCCAGCAGTGAAATCGGGAACTTAGAGTCGGGCACCGGGGAGCTGTTTTTT. Its translation is CASSEIGNLESGTGELFF.